These 28 T cell receptor beta chains share one sample of origin, sequenced in a study of T cell changes during pregnancy in multiple sclerosis. The method was immunoSEQ multiplex PCR; TCRdb's version includes in-frame clones alone and lacks a portion of them. The sample comprises just under 50,000 clones, approximately 94% of which are singletons, and around 0.31% rests with the top ten. Material: CD4+ T cells from peripheral blood mononuclear cells, obtained in the third trimester of pregnancy. These receptors all stem from a female donor with multiple sclerosis, enrolled in a pregnancy study.

The chain uses TRBV5-5 and TRBJ2-7; tentatively, D is TRBD2 (5 bases). V gave up 6 bases and J gave up 2 bases, with 9 bases separating them. Germline-derived CDR1 and CDR2 are SGHKS and YYEKEE (reference sequence). This CDR3 has 12 amino acids. In DNA form, the CDR3 reads TGTGCCAGCAAGCGGAGCCCCTACGAGCAGTACTTC. Translation gives CASKRSPYEQYF.

J is TRBJ2-1 and V is TRBV2; TRBD2 aligns across 9 bases. CDR1 is SNHLY, CDR2 FYNNEI, per germline. V trimming: 2 bases; J trimming: 8 bases; junction bases outside the gene matches: 10. The CDR3 is 16 residues long. DNA for the CDR3: TGTGCCAGCAGTGAAAGGCGGGGCGGGGGGGCCCATGAGCAGTTCTTC. This gives the protein CASSERRGGGAHEQFF.

J is TRBJ2-1 and V is TRBV9; D may be TRBD2 (6 bases). The CDR3 is 12 residues long. V was shortened by 4 bases and J by 8 bases, with 10 bases between the two germline ends. CDR1 SGDLS and CDR2 YYNGEE come from the germline V gene. The CDR3 region has the DNA TGTGCCAGCAGCTCGCGGGGATATGAGCAGTTCTTC. Its protein product is CASSSRGYEQFF.

The chain uses TRBV19 and TRBJ2-3; possibly TRBD1 for D (5 bases). V lost 5 bases and J lost 2, with 11 bases in between. CDR1 LNHDA and CDR2 SQIVND come from the germline V gene (reference sequence). This CDR3 is 14 amino acids long. This chain's CDR3 is CASSPRTNTDTQYF. CDR3 nucleotide sequence: TGTGCCAGTAGTCCCCGGACAAACACAGATACGCAGTATTTT.

V usage is TRBV4-1 and J usage is TRBJ1-5, with 12 bases that match TRBD1. CDR1 is MGHRA, CDR2 YSYEKL, per germline. The CDR3 is 21 amino acids. Trimming cost V 4 bases and J 2 bases; bases outside gene matches: 18. The CDR3 coding sequence is TGCGCCAGCAGCCGACCAAAGACTCCGGGACAGGGGGCGTTCGGCAATCAGCCCCAGCATTTT. Encoded protein: CASSRPKTPGQGAFGNQPQHF.

The V call is TRBV28, the J call TRBJ2-3; 8 bases align to TRBD2. With 8 bases clipped from V and 1 base from J, the junction kept 8 bases outside the gene matches. Germline values: CDR1 MDHEN, CDR2 SYDVKM. The CDR3 length is 15 residues. The CDR3 loop is CASSPGGRGTDTQYF. The CDR3 nucleotides are TGTGCCAGCTCCCCGGGAGGGAGGGGCACAGATACGCAGTATTTT.

The rearrangement links TRBV5-1 to TRBJ2-1, with TRBD2 matching 12 bases. The germline V gene has CDR1 SGHRS and CDR2 YFSETQ. CDR3 length: 15 residues. V lost 4 bases to trimming and J lost 8 bases; unmatched junction nucleotides: 7. The CDR3, as DNA: TGCGCCAGCAGCCCTAGCGGGGGGGCCGTTTATGAGCAGTTCTTC. Amino acid sequence: CASSPSGGAVYEQFF.

The V call is TRBV21-1, the J call TRBJ2-5; the table's D call, TRBD2, was not checked against the DNA. TRBV21-1 is listed as a pseudogene. CDR3 length equals 15 residues. CDR3: CASSKGTRGGETQYF. CDR3 DNA: TGTGCCAGCAGCAAAGGAACAAGGGGAGGAGAGACCCAGTACTTC.

CDR3 in amino acids: CASSPFDAGNTGELFF. The CDR3 region has the DNA TGTGCCAGCTCACCATTCGACGCAGGGAACACCGGGGAGCTGTTTTTT. The V gene is TRBV18, the J gene TRBJ2-2; D ambiguous. V was clipped by 2 bases and J by 1 base, with 11 bases between them. CDR3 size: 16 residues. Germline V gene data show CDR1 as KGHSH and CDR2 as LQKENI.

V gene TRBV9 combines with J gene TRBJ2-6, with D possibly TRBD2 on 5 matching bases. Germline CDR1 reads SGDLS; CDR2 reads YYNGEE. V lost 0 bases to trimming and J lost 4 bases, with 14 bases between them. The CDR3 is 17 residues long. CDR3 protein: CASSVGASRVGANVLTF. CDR3 DNA: TGTGCCAGCAGCGTAGGGGCTAGCAGAGTAGGGGCCAACGTCCTGACTTTC.

The V and J genes are TRBV5-1 and TRBJ2-1, with 9 nucleotides matching TRBD1. CDR3 length: 14 amino acids. Germline V gene data show CDR1 as SGHRS and CDR2 as YFSETQ. V lost 7 bases, J lost 7 bases, and 9 bases stayed unmatched. The DNA for the CDR3 is TGCGCCAGCGCCCCGGGACAGGGTTTAAATGAGCAGTTCTTC. Encoded protein: CASAPGQGLNEQFF.

The CDR3 coding sequence is TGTGCCTCCTTGCAGAATCAGAACTCACCCCTCCACTTT. Its translation is CASLQNQNSPLHF. The chain has TRBV30 and TRBJ1-6; D gene unclear. V lost 7 bases, J lost 10 bases, and 17 bases lay in between. CDR1 GTSNPN and CDR2 SVGIG come from the germline V gene (reference sequence). The CDR3 consists of 13 residues.

This chain uses TRBV6-1 with TRBJ1-2; tentatively, D is TRBD1 (5 bases). The CDR3 is 15 residues long. The V end was cut by 7 bases, the J end by 4 bases, with 19 bases between. Germline V gene sequence: CDR1 MNHNS, CDR2 SASEGT. CDR3 nucleotides: TGTGCCAGCATCGAAGGGGCGACTCCCCTCTATGGCTACACCTTC. This encodes CASIEGATPLYGYTF.

The chain is built from TRBV18 and TRBJ2-7; 11 nucleotides match TRBD2. This CDR3 region has 15 residues. Germline CDR1 KGHSH, CDR2 LQKENI. V was clipped by 3 bases and J by 7 bases; unmatched bases: 8. In DNA form, the CDR3 reads TGTGCCAGCTCACCTATAGCGGGGGGGTCTCGGGAGCAGTACTTC. It codes for CASSPIAGGSREQYF.

The chain links TRBV11-3 to TRBJ1-4; 9 nucleotides agree with TRBD1. CDR3 size: 15 residues. V lost 3 bases, J lost 8 bases, and 7 bases stayed unmatched. The germline V gene has CDR1 SGHNT and CDR2 YENEEA. This CDR3 reads CASSFGDRVEEKLFF. DNA of the CDR3: TGTGCCAGCAGCTTCGGGGACAGGGTAGAGGAAAAACTGTTTTTT.

Only one count was recorded for this clone. The rearrangement joins TRBV7-2 to TRBJ2-7; TRBD2 aligns across 11 bases. V lost 5 bases to trimming and J lost 3 bases; unmatched junction nucleotides: 3. Germline lookup yields CDR1 SGHTA and CDR2 FQGNSA. There are 14 residues in the CDR3. The chain's CDR3 is CASSLTSGNYEQYF. CDR3 in DNA: TGTGCCAGCAGCCTGACTAGCGGGAACTACGAGCAGTACTTC.

CDR3 DNA sequence: TGTGCCATCAGTGAGACAGGACAAGAGACCCAGTACTTC. Translated: CAISETGQETQYF. The chain is built from TRBV10-3 and TRBJ2-5; the D gene is possibly TRBD1 (5 bases). The V end was cut by 2 bases, the J end by 2 bases, with 6 bases between. Germline loops: CDR1 ENHRY, CDR2 SYGVKD. The CDR3 extends over 13 amino acids.

The chain couples TRBV5-5 to TRBJ2-6, with 8 bases that match TRBD1. From germline, CDR1 is SGHKS and CDR2 YYEKEE (reference sequence). With V trimmed by 1 base and J by 4 bases, 13 bases remained unmatched. The CDR3 runs 19 residues. The CDR3 sequence is CASSLFSQGAVSGANVLTF. CDR3 DNA sequence: TGTGCCAGCAGCTTGTTTTCCCAGGGGGCGGTGTCCGGGGCCAACGTCCTGACTTTC.

V gene TRBV6-6 combines with J gene TRBJ2-7; a possible D gene is TRBD2 (5 bases). The germline gives CDR1 MNHNY, CDR2 SVGAGI (reference sequence). V lost 8 bases and J lost 1, with 12 bases in between. This CDR3 has 13 amino acids. The CDR3 spells CASHGRGSYEQYF. The CDR3, as DNA: TGTGCCAGCCATGGCCGGGGTTCCTACGAGCAGTACTTC.

The J gene is TRBJ2-2, the V gene TRBV6-5, with 7 bases that match TRBD1. The CDR3 is made up of 16 amino acids. Per germline, CDR1 MNHEY and CDR2 SVGAGI. The V segment lost 2 bases and the J segment 4 bases; nucleotides outside the gene matches: 7. This CDR3 reads CASSYPKTGSTGELFF. The CDR3 DNA is TGTGCCAGCAGTTACCCTAAGACAGGGAGCACCGGGGAGCTGTTTTTT.

V and J are TRBV11-3 and TRBJ1-2; D is perhaps TRBD1 (6 bases). V lost 0 bases and J 2 bases, leaving 13 bases between the germline ends. This CDR3 spans 16 amino acids. Germline CDR1 is SGHNT and CDR2 is YENEEA. The chain's CDR3 is CASSLEGSTGNYGYTF. The CDR3 nucleotides read TGTGCCAGCAGCTTAGAGGGTTCTACAGGGAACTATGGCTACACCTTC. Together with reference TRBV11-3 and TRBJ1-2, the CDR3 gives the full variable domain: EAGVVQSPRYKIIEKKQPVAFWCNPISGHNTLYWYLQNLGQGPELLIRYENEEAVDDSQLPKDRFSAERLKGVDSTLKIQPAELGDSAVYLCASSLEGSTGNYGYTFGSGTRLTVV.

This chain links TRBV11-2 with TRBJ2-7; 8 nucleotides agree with TRBD1. CDR3 size: 14 residues. The trim removed 1 base at V and 2 bases at J, leaving 1 base unmatched. CDR1 and CDR2 from the germline V gene are SGHAT and FQNNGV. The CDR3 here is CASSLAGQAYEQYF. Here the CDR3 DNA reads TGTGCCAGCAGCTTAGCGGGACAGGCCTACGAGCAGTACTTC.

This sequence joins TRBV15 and TRBJ1-3; no definite D call. Trimming took off 8 bases at V and 0 bases at J, with 11 bases between the two ends. The CDR3 covers 14 residues. Germline V gives CDR1 LNHNV, CDR2 YYDKDF (reference sequence). The chain's CDR3 is CATSRSPSGNTIYF. The CDR3, as DNA: TGTGCCACCTCTCGGTCACCCTCTGGAAACACCATATATTTT.

This rearrangement joins TRBV30 to TRBJ2-3, with TRBD2 as a possible D gene (5 bases). The length of the CDR3 is 11 residues. The germline V gene has CDR1 GTSNPN and CDR2 SVGIG (reference sequence). The V gene lost 1 base and the J gene lost 6 bases, with 5 bases spanning the gap. The CDR3 nucleotides read TGTGCCTGGAGTGGAGGGGATACGCAGTATTTT. This translates into CAWSGGDTQYF. The full variable domain, rest sourced from reference TRBV30 and TRBJ2-3, is SQTIHQWPATLVQPVGSPLSLECTVEGTSNPNLYWYRQAAGRGLQLLFYSVGIGQISSEVPQNLSASRPQDRQFILSSKKLLLSDSGFYLCAWSGGDTQYFGPGTRLTVL.

The V call is TRBV5-4, the J call TRBJ2-7, with D hard to call. Germline V gene sequence: CDR1 SGHNT, CDR2 YYREEE (reference sequence). The V end lost 2 bases, the J end lost 0 bases, and 15 bases lay between the germline ends. The CDR3 extends over 16 amino acids. In nucleotides, the CDR3 is TGTGCCAGCAGCTTTTGGTCAGGCACGAGCTCCTACGAGCAGTACTTC. Its translation: CASSFWSGTSSYEQYF.

The chain recombines TRBV25-1 with TRBJ2-1; D not resolved. V was trimmed by 4 bases and J by 7 bases, leaving 20 bases between them. CDR3 size: 16 residues. Germline CDR1 MGHDK, CDR2 SYGVNS. The CDR3 nucleotides read TGTGCCAGCAGTGGAGATAGACCTAATAGAGGAAATGAGCAGTTCTTC. Protein sequence: CASSGDRPNRGNEQFF. Based on the CDR3 plus reference TRBV25-1 and TRBJ2-1, the full variable domain is EADIYQTPRYLVIGTGKKITLECSQTMGHDKMYWYQQDPGMELHLIHYSYGVNSTEKGDLSSESTVSRIRTEHFPLTLESARPSHTSQYLCASSGDRPNRGNEQFFGPGTRLTVL.

The DNA of the CDR3 is TGTGCCAGCAGGCCCAGGGTGGGCACTGAAGCTTTCTTT. It specifies CASRPRVGTEAFF. The chain employs TRBV6-5 and TRBJ1-1; weak D call: TRBD1 (5 bases). The V end was cut by 6 bases, the J end by 4 bases, with 12 bases between. The V gene's germline CDR1 is MNHEY and CDR2 SVGAGI. The CDR3 has 13 residues.

This clone was seen more than once but under ten times. This chain links TRBV5-8 with TRBJ1-5; a weak D match, TRBD1 (5 bases). The V gene's germline CDR1 is SGHTS and CDR2 YDEGEE. The CDR3 has 14 residues. Trimming removed 3 bases from V and 5 bases from J, with 12 bases in between. The CDR3 loop reads CASSSDSQYQPQHF. Here the CDR3 DNA reads TGTGCCAGCAGCTCCGACAGCCAGTATCAGCCCCAGCATTTT.